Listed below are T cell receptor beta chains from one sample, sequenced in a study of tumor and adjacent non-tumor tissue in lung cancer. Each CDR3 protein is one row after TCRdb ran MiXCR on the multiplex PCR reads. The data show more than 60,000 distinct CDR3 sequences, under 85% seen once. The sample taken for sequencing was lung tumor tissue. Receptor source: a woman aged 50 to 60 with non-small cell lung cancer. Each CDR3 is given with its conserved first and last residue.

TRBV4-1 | CANSLVTGSYYGYTF
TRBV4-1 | CASNQDVEHRCNQPQHF
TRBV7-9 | CASSLTDTQYF
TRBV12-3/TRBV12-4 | CVSSSLGRGSYEQFF
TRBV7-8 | CASSYDGQPFSGNTIYF
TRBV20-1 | CRINQNREVEGYTF
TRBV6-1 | CASEQGSYNERFF
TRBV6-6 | CANSAQGHTDMQHF
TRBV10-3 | CAISGTGATREQYF
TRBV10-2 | CASSELRGGLVGGDERFF
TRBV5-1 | CASSVRQGNELFF
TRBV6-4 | CASSEKEQEIHYF
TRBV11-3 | CTSSSIGEGGIQYF
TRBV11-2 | CASSLAPPGEHTQYF
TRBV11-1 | CAISSGLAGGLQFF
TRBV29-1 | CNVPCGRNNEQFF
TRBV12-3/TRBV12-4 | CTSSFRQGGNQPQHF
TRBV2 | CASARVISGANVLTF
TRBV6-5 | CARSPGAVRETQYF
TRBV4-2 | CARSQEGPQETQYF
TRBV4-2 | CASSQDTNSGAKVLTF
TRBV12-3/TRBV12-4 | CASSVYSVGNSEAFF
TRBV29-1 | CSVEDTDTYYF
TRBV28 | CASTGTPSTDTQYF
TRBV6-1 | CASITGTSRRGIGELFF
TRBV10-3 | CAIIPDALSGNTIYF
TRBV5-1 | CASSLQGGGTEAFF
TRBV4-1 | CASSQPTSKGAEQFF
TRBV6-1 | CAGSGEIASSYEQYF
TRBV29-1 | CSMKAQSYEQYF
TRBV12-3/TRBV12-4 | CASSLGYGYSF
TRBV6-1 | CVSSGVSGVSYNEQLF
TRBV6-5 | CASSYFRYRADNEQFF
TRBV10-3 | CAFMAVGDSYDQYF
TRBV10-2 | CASSLDISDAQYF
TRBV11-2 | CASNLDVARVGRGTDTQYF
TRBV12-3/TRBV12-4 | CASGGTGGIQPQYF